The clone carrying this T cell receptor (beta chain) was recorded many times. The entry originates in a study of T cells in Graves' hyperthyroidism and ophthalmopathy. There are 12 residues in the CDR3. Germline CDR1 reads SQVTM; CDR2 reads ANQGSEA. With 5 bases removed from V and 3 bases from J, the gap between germline ends came to 10 bases. Authors of the study amplified TCR beta CDR3 regions from RNA transcripts. A first-round RT-PCR of the TCR CDR3 used the HTBI primer set. TCRdb recomputed calls from the multiplex PCR reads with MiXCR, one row per CDR3 protein. The sample holds approximately 300,000 distinct CDR3 sequences; approximately 15% are singletons and the top ten take over 50%. Among ophthalmopathy patients, the Clinical Activity Score reached at least 3, the NOSPECS grade reached at least 4, and duration remained under 3 months.

Sequenced: blood. The clonotype was recovered from a woman aged 60-75 years with Graves' ophthalmopathy. The genes are TRBV29-1 and TRBJ1-1; D is unresolved. CDR3 sequence (DNA): TGCAGCGTTCAAGGGTCATACACTGAAGCTTTCTTT. Residues: CSVQGSYTEAFF.